These T cell receptor beta chains were read from a single sample in a study of blood T cell repertoires in COVID-19. Only in-frame clones appear in the TCRdb table, and some are missing; sequencing was by immunoSEQ multiplex PCR. The table lists over 150,000 clones, about 85% of them singletons. Sample: peripheral blood. The receptors here all came from a man in his sixties with COVID-19, enrolled during active disease. Both conserved end residues are part of each CDR3. D genes are given only for firm matches. Clone size is shown for a subset of rows, as once, few, many or a class of expanded clone.

v_gene,j_gene,d_gene,abundance,CDR3aa,CDR3nt
TRBV12-3/TRBV12-4,TRBJ1-2,NA,few,CASSGAGAGYTF,TGTGCCAGCAGTGGGGCAGGGGCTGGCTACACCTTC
TRBV5-6,TRBJ1-2,TRBD1,NA,CASSVGGGNYGYTF,TGTGCCAGCAGCGTTGGAGGGGGCAACTATGGCTACACCTTC
TRBV7-8,TRBJ2-4,TRBD2,NA,CASSSTAASGGALSIQYF,TGTGCCAGCAGCTCCACGGCGGCTAGCGGGGGGGCCTTGTCCATTCAGTACTTC
TRBV24-1,TRBJ2-5,TRBD2,NA,CATSDLASGPLETQYF,TGTGCCACCAGTGATTTGGCTAGCGGGCCCCTAGAGACCCAGTACTTC
TRBV7-6,TRBJ2-2,NA,NA,CASSLRDTGELFF,TGTGCCAGCAGCTTACGAGACACCGGGGAGCTGTTTTTT
TRBV23-1,TRBJ2-1,NA,NA,CASSRGALPDEQFF,TGCGCCAGCAGTCGTGGGGCTCTGCCGGATGAGCAGTTCTTC
TRBV7-9,TRBJ1-2,NA,NA,CASSLEATVSGYTF,TGTGCCAGCAGCTTAGAAGCCACAGTGAGCGGCTACACCTTC
TRBV29-1,TRBJ2-7,NA,NA,CSVRRESYEQYF,TGCAGCGTCCGACGGGAGTCCTACGAGCAGTACTTC
TRBV7-2,TRBJ1-4,NA,NA,CASSSQGGEKLFF,TGTGCCAGCAGCTCTCAGGGTGGTGAAAAACTGTTTTTT
TRBV7-7,TRBJ2-1,NA,NA,CASSLLGGASYNEQFF,TGTGCTAGCAGCTTGTTAGGAGGAGCCAGCTACAATGAGCAGTTCTTC
TRBV7-8,TRBJ2-3,NA,NA,CASSLATTSTDTQYF,TGTGCCAGCAGCTTAGCCACCACTAGCACAGATACGCAGTATTTT
TRBV9,TRBJ2-1,TRBD1,NA,CASSPNAGTGNNEQFF,TGTGCCAGCAGCCCCAACGCCGGGACAGGGAACAATGAGCAGTTCTTC
TRBV2,TRBJ1-4,NA,NA,CASSVRHGEKLFF,TGTGCCAGCAGTGTAAGACATGGTGAAAAACTGTTTTTT
TRBV18,TRBJ2-7,TRBD1,NA,CASSPGTGRYEQYF,TGTGCCAGCTCACCCGGGACAGGGAGGTACGAGCAGTACTTC
TRBV6-5,TRBJ2-3,NA,NA,CASITGGSADTQYF,TGTGCCAGCATTACGGGGGGCTCCGCAGATACGCAGTATTTT
TRBV12-3/TRBV12-4,TRBJ2-7,NA,NA,CASSLDYSYEQYF,TGTGCCAGCAGTTTAGACTACTCCTACGAGCAGTACTTC
TRBV28,TRBJ2-2,NA,NA,CASSPTGGRTGELFF,TGTGCCAGCAGCCCTACCGGGGGACGTACCGGGGAGCTGTTTTTT
TRBV7-9,TRBJ2-3,TRBD2,NA,CASSSWERGGTDTQYF,TGTGCCAGCAGCTCCTGGGAGCGGGGGGGCACAGATACGCAGTATTTT
TRBV6-5,TRBJ2-3,TRBD2,NA,CASSSRLAGDRDTQYF,TGTGCCAGCAGTTCCCGACTAGCGGGAGACCGAGATACGCAGTATTTT
TRBV7-2,TRBJ1-2,NA,few,CASSLVRGEGGYTF,TGTGCCAGCAGCTTAGTTCGGGGAGAAGGTGGCTACACCTTC
TRBV7-2,TRBJ1-2,NA,NA,CASSPDRIYGYTF,TGTGCCAGCAGCCCTGACAGGATCTATGGCTACACCTTC
TRBV6-5,TRBJ1-2,TRBD1,NA,CASSSSPGTGLGYTF,TGTGCCAGCAGTTCCAGTCCCGGGACAGGGTTAGGCTACACCTTC